This is a list of T cell receptor beta chains from one sample in a study of blood T cell repertoires in COVID-19. The data were produced by immunoSEQ multiplex PCR, yet TCRdb's version contains in-frame clones alone and is incomplete. The top ten clones hold more than 5.5% of a sample with tens of thousands of clones, approximately 85% of them seen once. Input material: peripheral blood. The origin of the receptors is a man between 65 and 85 years old with acute or convalescent COVID-19. Each CDR3 is given with its conserved first and last residue. The order of the fields is V gene, clone size, D gene, J gene, CDR3 DNA, CDR3 protein. D genes are given only for firm matches. Clone size, where shown, is once, few, many, or a class for clones that have expanded.

v_call: TRBV5-1
clone_size: -
d_call: TRBD2
j_call: TRBJ2-2
cdr3_nt: TGCGCCAGCTCCGCTAGCGGGGGTAATCCCGGGGAGCTGTTTTTT
cdr3_aa: CASSASGGNPGELFF

v_call: TRBV28
clone_size: -
d_call: -
j_call: TRBJ1-5
cdr3_nt: TGTGCCAGCAGTCCCACGGGGGGCAGATCGAATCAGCCCCAGCATTTT
cdr3_aa: CASSPTGGRSNQPQHF

v_call: TRBV5-5
clone_size: -
d_call: TRBD2
j_call: TRBJ2-2
cdr3_nt: TGTGCCAGCAGCCCTCTGGTGGCGGGAGGGAACACCGGGGAGCTGTTTTTT
cdr3_aa: CASSPLVAGGNTGELFF

v_call: TRBV5-3
clone_size: -
d_call: -
j_call: TRBJ2-3
cdr3_nt: TGTGCCAGGCCACCCGGGGATGCGAACAGACCTGGTACGCAGTATTTT
cdr3_aa: CARPPGDANRPGTQYF

v_call: TRBV6-2/TRBV6-3
clone_size: -
d_call: TRBD2
j_call: TRBJ2-5
cdr3_nt: TGTGCCAGCAGCTCTGGACTAGCGGGGGGGAAAGAGACCCAGTACTTC
cdr3_aa: CASSSGLAGGKETQYF

v_call: TRBV5-1
clone_size: -
d_call: TRBD2
j_call: TRBJ2-7
cdr3_nt: TGCGCCAGCAGCTGGGGAGGGCCCAACTACGAGCAGTACTTC
cdr3_aa: CASSWGGPNYEQYF

v_call: TRBV3-1/TRBV3-2
clone_size: -
d_call: -
j_call: TRBJ1-2
cdr3_nt: TGTGCCAGCAGCCAGGCAGATAATGGCTACACCTTC
cdr3_aa: CASSQADNGYTF

v_call: TRBV28
clone_size: -
d_call: -
j_call: TRBJ2-3
cdr3_nt: TGTGCCAGCAGTTTGGGGGGTACGCAGTATTTT
cdr3_aa: CASSLGGTQYF

v_call: TRBV28
clone_size: -
d_call: -
j_call: TRBJ1-3
cdr3_nt: TGTGCCAGCATAAGGTCGGGGACTGGAAACACCATATATTTT
cdr3_aa: CASIRSGTGNTIYF

v_call: TRBV19
clone_size: -
d_call: -
j_call: TRBJ2-7
cdr3_nt: TGTGCCAGTAGTATTGGGGGGTCTGGGATCTACGAGCAGTACTTC
cdr3_aa: CASSIGGSGIYEQYF

v_call: TRBV9
clone_size: -
d_call: -
j_call: TRBJ1-5
cdr3_nt: TGTGCCAGCCGCCCCTCCAGGGAAGGCCCCAATCAGCCCCAGCATTTT
cdr3_aa: CASRPSREGPNQPQHF

v_call: TRBV12-3/TRBV12-4
clone_size: -
d_call: -
j_call: TRBJ1-1
cdr3_nt: TGTGCCAGCAGTTTTGCAGGGGCCCATGAAGCTTTCTTT
cdr3_aa: CASSFAGAHEAFF

v_call: TRBV7-9
clone_size: -
d_call: -
j_call: TRBJ2-1
cdr3_nt: TGTGCCAGCAGCTTTACTAGCCTAAACAATGAGCAGTTCTTC
cdr3_aa: CASSFTSLNNEQFF

v_call: TRBV2
clone_size: -
d_call: TRBD1
j_call: TRBJ2-3
cdr3_nt: TGTGCCAGCAGTGGGGACAGGGCGCAGTATTTT
cdr3_aa: CASSGDRAQYF

v_call: TRBV30
clone_size: -
d_call: TRBD1
j_call: TRBJ2-7
cdr3_nt: TGTGCCTGGGACCGGGACAGGGGAGGATCAGCTTACGAGCAGTACTTC
cdr3_aa: CAWDRDRGGSAYEQYF

v_call: TRBV6-5
clone_size: -
d_call: TRBD1
j_call: TRBJ1-1
cdr3_nt: TGTGCCAGCAGACCAGACAGGGCCCGGGGGACTGAAGCTTTCTTT
cdr3_aa: CASRPDRARGTEAFF

v_call: TRBV7-3
clone_size: -
d_call: -
j_call: TRBJ2-2
cdr3_nt: TGTGCCAGCAGCTTCTTCGCGAACACCGGGGAGCTGTTTTTT
cdr3_aa: CASSFFANTGELFF

v_call: TRBV30
clone_size: -
d_call: -
j_call: TRBJ1-4
cdr3_nt: TGTGCCTGGAGCACTTCAAGTGGAAAACTGTTTTTT
cdr3_aa: CAWSTSSGKLFF

v_call: TRBV7-7
clone_size: -
d_call: -
j_call: TRBJ2-2
cdr3_nt: TGTGCTAGCAGCTTGGAGAATAGACCCACCGGGGAGCTGTTTTTT
cdr3_aa: CASSLENRPTGELFF

v_call: TRBV27
clone_size: -
d_call: -
j_call: TRBJ2-1
cdr3_nt: TGTGCCAGCAGTTTAGGGCGGCCGGGGGTTAATGAGCAGTTCTTC
cdr3_aa: CASSLGRPGVNEQFF

v_call: TRBV7-9
clone_size: -
d_call: TRBD1
j_call: TRBJ1-1
cdr3_nt: TGTGCCAGCAGCTTAAGTTTGGGACAGGCGGAAGCTTTCTTT
cdr3_aa: CASSLSLGQAEAFF

v_call: TRBV21-1
clone_size: -
d_call: -
j_call: TRBJ2-3
cdr3_nt: TGTGCCAGCAGCAAAGAGACCGGCACTAGCGGGGACCCTACACCCACAGATACGCAGTATTTT
cdr3_aa: CASSKETGTSGDPTPTDTQYF

v_call: TRBV14
clone_size: -
d_call: TRBD1
j_call: TRBJ2-1
cdr3_nt: TGTGCCAGCAGCCAAGGGGACAGGGCCACACAGTTCTTC
cdr3_aa: CASSQGDRATQFF

v_call: TRBV10-3
clone_size: -
d_call: -
j_call: TRBJ2-7
cdr3_nt: TGTGCCATCGCAAGACTGGATTTCTACGAGCAGTACTTC
cdr3_aa: CAIARLDFYEQYF

v_call: TRBV24-1
clone_size: -
d_call: -
j_call: TRBJ2-2
cdr3_nt: TGTGCCACCAGTGATTTGCAAACGACTAGGGAAACCGGGGAGCTGTTTTTT
cdr3_aa: CATSDLQTTRETGELFF

v_call: TRBV18
clone_size: -
d_call: TRBD1
j_call: TRBJ2-1
cdr3_nt: TGTGCCAGCTCACCCGGGACAGGGGTCTACAATGAGCAGTTCTTC
cdr3_aa: CASSPGTGVYNEQFF

v_call: TRBV4-1
clone_size: few
d_call: TRBD1
j_call: TRBJ1-2
cdr3_nt: TGCGCCAGCAGCCAAGATACGGCCAGGGGGCATGGGACCTTC
cdr3_aa: CASSQDTARGHGTF

v_call: TRBV7-6
clone_size: -
d_call: TRBD1
j_call: TRBJ2-2
cdr3_nt: TGTGCCAGCAGCCCCACCGGGACAGGAGGCACCGGGGAGCTGTTTTTT
cdr3_aa: CASSPTGTGGTGELFF

v_call: TRBV7-2
clone_size: -
d_call: TRBD2
j_call: TRBJ2-3
cdr3_nt: TGTGCCAGCAGCTTCCAGACTAGCAGGGCGGATACGCAGTATTTT
cdr3_aa: CASSFQTSRADTQYF

v_call: TRBV5-6
clone_size: -
d_call: -
j_call: TRBJ1-1
cdr3_nt: TGTGCCAGCAGCTTGACAGTATCAGTAGAAGCTTTCTTT
cdr3_aa: CASSLTVSVEAFF

v_call: TRBV19
clone_size: -
d_call: -
j_call: TRBJ2-1
cdr3_nt: TGTGCCAGTACCAAGGAGGTTAGGGTCGGATACAATGAGCAGTTCTTC
cdr3_aa: CASTKEVRVGYNEQFF

v_call: TRBV6-1
clone_size: -
d_call: -
j_call: TRBJ1-6
cdr3_nt: TGTGCCAGCAGTGAGGTACGGAGCTCCTATAATTCACCCCTCCACTTT
cdr3_aa: CASSEVRSSYNSPLHF

v_call: TRBV6-5
clone_size: -
d_call: -
j_call: TRBJ1-2
cdr3_nt: TGTGCCAGCAGCTACAGGGAGTATTATGGCTACACCTTC
cdr3_aa: CASSYREYYGYTF

v_call: TRBV2
clone_size: -
d_call: TRBD1
j_call: TRBJ2-7
cdr3_nt: TGTGCCAGCAGTGGTTGGATGGACAGGGTTCGCTACGAGCAGTACTTC
cdr3_aa: CASSGWMDRVRYEQYF

v_call: TRBV12-3/TRBV12-4
clone_size: -
d_call: TRBD2
j_call: TRBJ2-7
cdr3_nt: TGTGCCAGCAGTTCTCAGCGGGAGACGCAGCAGTACTTC
cdr3_aa: CASSSQRETQQYF

v_call: TRBV10-1
clone_size: -
d_call: TRBD1
j_call: TRBJ2-1
cdr3_nt: TGCGCCAGCAGCCCCCCCGGACAGGGAAATGAGCAGTTCTTC
cdr3_aa: CASSPPGQGNEQFF

v_call: TRBV11-3
clone_size: -
d_call: -
j_call: TRBJ2-1
cdr3_nt: TGTGCCAGCTCCGGGGGATCCCACGGGGGCTACAATGAGCAGTTCTTC
cdr3_aa: CASSGGSHGGYNEQFF

v_call: TRBV5-1
clone_size: once
d_call: -
j_call: TRBJ2-7
cdr3_nt: TGCGCCAGCACCTTGGGGCAGGGAATTTACGAGCAGTACTTC
cdr3_aa: CASTLGQGIYEQYF

v_call: TRBV10-3
clone_size: -
d_call: -
j_call: TRBJ2-3
cdr3_nt: TGTGCCATCAGTGAGTTAGCCCTGTCGTCAGATACGCAGTATTTT
cdr3_aa: CAISELALSSDTQYF

v_call: TRBV6-5
clone_size: few
d_call: TRBD1
j_call: TRBJ2-3
cdr3_nt: TGTGCCTTAGACAGGGGAGGAGATACGCAGTATTTT
cdr3_aa: CALDRGGDTQYF

v_call: TRBV28
clone_size: -
d_call: TRBD1
j_call: TRBJ1-2
cdr3_nt: TGTGCCAGCCGGACAGGGCACTCTAACTATGGCTACACCTTC
cdr3_aa: CASRTGHSNYGYTF

v_call: TRBV5-6
clone_size: -
d_call: TRBD2
j_call: TRBJ2-1
cdr3_nt: TGTGCCAGCAGCTTCCGGACTAGCTCCTACAATGAGCAGTTCTTC
cdr3_aa: CASSFRTSSYNEQFF

v_call: TRBV28
clone_size: -
d_call: -
j_call: TRBJ2-7
cdr3_nt: TGTGCCAGCAGTTTGGGGGGATCCTACTACGAGCAGTACTTC
cdr3_aa: CASSLGGSYYEQYF

v_call: TRBV19
clone_size: -
d_call: TRBD1
j_call: TRBJ1-4
cdr3_nt: TGTGCCAGTAGCCTGGACAGGGGTAATGAAAAACTGTTTTTT
cdr3_aa: CASSLDRGNEKLFF

v_call: TRBV11-3
clone_size: -
d_call: TRBD1
j_call: TRBJ2-3
cdr3_nt: TGTGCCAGCACCGAGGGACAGGGGGCGGGAGATACGCAGTATTTT
cdr3_aa: CASTEGQGAGDTQYF

v_call: TRBV7-9
clone_size: -
d_call: TRBD2
j_call: TRBJ2-3
cdr3_nt: TGTGCCAGCAGCCATGGGACTAGCGGGATTTCGAGCACAGATACGCAGTATTTT
cdr3_aa: CASSHGTSGISSTDTQYF

v_call: TRBV29-1
clone_size: -
d_call: TRBD1
j_call: TRBJ2-7
cdr3_nt: TGCAGCTCCCGGGACAGGTTCACCTACGAGCAGTACTTC
cdr3_aa: CSSRDRFTYEQYF

v_call: TRBV18
clone_size: -
d_call: TRBD1
j_call: TRBJ2-7
cdr3_nt: TGTGCCAGCTCTTCAGAAAAGGGACAGTTCGGGTCCGAGCAGTACTTC
cdr3_aa: CASSSEKGQFGSEQYF

v_call: TRBV6-5
clone_size: -
d_call: TRBD2
j_call: TRBJ2-1
cdr3_nt: TGTGCCAGCAGGACTAGCGGGGTCTCCTACAATGAGCAGTTCTTC
cdr3_aa: CASRTSGVSYNEQFF

v_call: TRBV5-1
clone_size: -
d_call: TRBD2
j_call: TRBJ2-2
cdr3_nt: TGCGCCAGCAGCTTCAATGCGGGGGGGCCCGTCACCGGGGAGCTGTTTTTT
cdr3_aa: CASSFNAGGPVTGELFF

v_call: TRBV19
clone_size: few
d_call: TRBD1
j_call: TRBJ1-5
cdr3_nt: TGTGCCAGTAGGACGACAGGGATCGGCAATCAGCCCCAGCATTTT
cdr3_aa: CASRTTGIGNQPQHF

v_call: TRBV5-4
clone_size: -
d_call: TRBD1
j_call: TRBJ2-7
cdr3_nt: TGTGCCAGCAGCTTTGCCGGGACAGGGGGCTACGAGCAGTACTTC
cdr3_aa: CASSFAGTGGYEQYF

v_call: TRBV2
clone_size: -
d_call: -
j_call: TRBJ1-5
cdr3_nt: TGTGCCAGCTCGACGGGGGGGTCGGGCAATCAGCCCCAGCATTTT
cdr3_aa: CASSTGGSGNQPQHF

v_call: TRBV5-8
clone_size: -
d_call: TRBD1
j_call: TRBJ1-5
cdr3_nt: TGTGCCAGCAGCTTGGAGGGGGCCCGCCAGCCCCAGCATTTT
cdr3_aa: CASSLEGARQPQHF

v_call: TRBV15
clone_size: -
d_call: TRBD2
j_call: TRBJ2-1
cdr3_nt: TGTGCCACCAGCAGACCCCCCGGACTAGCCTCCAATGAGCAGTTCTTC
cdr3_aa: CATSRPPGLASNEQFF

v_call: TRBV28
clone_size: -
d_call: TRBD1
j_call: TRBJ1-6
cdr3_nt: TGTGCCAGCAGTTCCGGGACAGGGGGCTTACCCCTCCACTTT
cdr3_aa: CASSSGTGGLPLHF

v_call: TRBV7-9
clone_size: once
d_call: TRBD1
j_call: TRBJ1-1
cdr3_nt: TGTGCCAGCAGCAAATGGACAGGGGGCATTACTGAAGCTTTCTTT
cdr3_aa: CASSKWTGGITEAFF

v_call: TRBV14
clone_size: -
d_call: -
j_call: TRBJ1-2
cdr3_nt: TGTGCCAGCAGCCAAGGGAAGACTTACTATGGCTACACCTTC
cdr3_aa: CASSQGKTYYGYTF

v_call: TRBV15
clone_size: -
d_call: TRBD2
j_call: TRBJ2-1
cdr3_nt: TGTGCCACCAGCAGAGTAGGACTAGCGGGGGACAATGAGCAGTTCTTC
cdr3_aa: CATSRVGLAGDNEQFF

v_call: TRBV2
clone_size: once
d_call: TRBD1
j_call: TRBJ1-2
cdr3_nt: TGTGCCAGCAGTGAAGCGCTTCAGGGGGCTGGCGGCTACACCTTC
cdr3_aa: CASSEALQGAGGYTF